What follows are 30 T cell receptor beta chains derived from one specimen sequenced in a study of OX40 agonist ivuxolimab in advanced cancers. Sequencing was performed with immunoSEQ multiplex PCR; in TCRdb, only in-frame clones are kept and a portion is missing. Here the sample spans under 90,000 clones, approximately 89% being singletons. Sample: CD4+ or CD8+ T cells sorted from blood, taken in a trial of the OX40 agonist ivuxolimab. The origin of the receptors is an adult with an advanced solid tumor such as melanoma, head and neck, liver or kidney cancer.

The chain employs TRBV28 and TRBJ2-3, with 7 positions matching TRBD1. From germline, CDR1 is MDHEN and CDR2 SYDVKM. The CDR3 is made up of 17 amino acids. V shed 5 bases, J shed 2 bases, and the junction held 13 bases outside the gene matches. The CDR3 here is CASSPSLGQEYTDTQYF. DNA of the CDR3: TGTGCCAGCAGTCCGTCCCTCGGACAGGAGTACACAGATACGCAGTATTTT.

This clone was observed a few times. The V gene is TRBV5-6, the J gene TRBJ1-5, with a weak D call TRBD1 (5 bases). The CDR3 runs to 12 residues. The germline V gene has CDR1 SGHDT and CDR2 YYEEEE. V gave up 1 base and J gave up 9 bases, with 8 bases separating them. The CDR3 is CASSLPQGPQHF. CDR3 bases: TGTGCCAGCAGCTTGCCTCAGGGGCCCCAGCATTTT.

V gene TRBV28 combines with J gene TRBJ1-2; 9 positions match TRBD1. V gave up 4 bases and J gave up 7 bases; unmatched junction bases: 4. Per germline, CDR1 MDHEN and CDR2 SYDVKM. CDR3 length equals 13 residues. CDR3 residues: CASSSRDRAGYTF. As DNA, the CDR3 is TGTGCCAGCAGTTCTCGGGACAGGGCTGGCTACACCTTC.

The chain employs TRBV6-1 and TRBJ2-7; 7 nucleotides align to TRBD2. Germline V gene data show CDR1 as MNHNS and CDR2 as SASEGT. CDR3 length: 14 residues. V was clipped by 5 bases and J by 2 bases; unmatched bases: 6. Here the CDR3 reads CASSRSGLTYEQYF. DNA of the CDR3: TGTGCCAGCAGTCGTAGCGGGCTTACCTACGAGCAGTACTTC.

The chain links TRBV6-5 to TRBJ1-6; 7 bases map to TRBD1. Germline V lookup: CDR1 MNHEY, CDR2 SVGAGI. The trim removed 0 bases at V and 8 bases at J, leaving 1 base unmatched. The CDR3 consists of 14 residues. The CDR3 spells CASSYSTGHSPLHF. The DNA for the CDR3 is TGTGCCAGCAGTTACTCGACAGGGCATTCACCCCTCCACTTT.

This clone occurred once. This rearrangement joins TRBV7-2 to TRBJ2-7; 9 bases map to TRBD1. CDR1 SGHTA and CDR2 FQGNSA come from the germline V gene. The J segment lost 2 bases and the V segment lost 1 base, leaving 9 bases of the junction unmatched. This CDR3 has 17 residues. In nucleotides, the CDR3 is TGTGCCAGCAGCTTAGATCCCCCGGACAGGGGAGCCTACGAGCAGTACTTC. Amino acids: CASSLDPPDRGAYEQYF.

CDR3 DNA sequence: TGTGCCAGCAGCTTACCGCCCTCCTACGAGCAGTACTTC. Translation: CASSLPPSYEQYF. The V call is TRBV5-4, the J call TRBJ2-7; unclear D gene. The germline gives CDR1 SGHNT, CDR2 YYREEE (reference sequence). CDR3 length: 13 residues. V dropped 2 bases and J dropped 0 bases, with 6 bases sitting between them.

The chain combines TRBV7-9 with TRBJ2-1, with 13 nucleotides matching TRBD2. CDR1 SEHNR and CDR2 FQNEAQ come from the germline V gene (reference sequence). V was pared by 4 bases and J by 10 bases, with 19 bases of the junction left unmatched. The CDR3 runs to 19 residues. The CDR3 sequence is CASSYRGGLAGIPSLEQFF. The CDR3 nucleotides read TGTGCCAGCAGCTACCGAGGGGGACTAGCGGGAATTCCCTCCCTAGAGCAGTTCTTC.

The rearrangement uses TRBV30 and TRBJ1-2; TRBD1 agrees at 9 bases. The V gene's germline CDR1 is GTSNPN and CDR2 SVGIG (reference sequence). The CDR3 contains 14 residues. J was trimmed by 4 bases and V by 2 bases; bases with no gene match: 5. The DNA of the CDR3 is TGTGCCTGGAGTTGGACAGGGGAGACCTATGGCTACACCTTC. It is translated as CAWSWTGETYGYTF.

J is TRBJ1-5 and V is TRBV10-3; the D is unclear. CDR1 ENHRY and CDR2 SYGVKD come from the germline V gene. This CDR3 comprises 12 residues. Trimming cost V 3 bases and J 4 bases, with 4 bases left between them. The CDR3 sequence: CAISELNQPQHF. CDR3 DNA: TGTGCCATCAGTGAATTGAATCAGCCCCAGCATTTT.

This clone was counted once. The chain employs TRBV10-1 and TRBJ2-7; D gene ambiguous. CDR1 and CDR2 from the germline V gene are WNHNN and SYGVQD (reference sequence). CDR3 length: 13 amino acids. Trimming cost V 3 bases and J 3 bases, with 9 bases left between them. DNA for the CDR3: TGCGCCAGCAGTGAAAAGCGATTCTACGAGCAGTACTTC. This encodes CASSEKRFYEQYF.

This chain links TRBV10-3 with TRBJ1-4, with TRBD1 matching 7 bases. This CDR3 is 13 amino acids long. Trimming cost V 8 bases and J 6 bases; bases outside gene matches: 6. Germline assignment: CDR1 ENHRY and CDR2 SYGVKD. The CDR3 protein is CAISDRADEKLFF. CDR3 in DNA: TGTGCCATCTCTGACAGGGCTGATGAAAAACTGTTTTTT.

This clone occurred once. The rearrangement links TRBV19 to TRBJ1-2; 10 nucleotides match TRBD1. With 2 bases clipped from V and 3 bases from J, the junction kept 3 bases outside the gene matches. The CDR3 is 15 amino acids. Germline V gene lookup returns CDR1 LNHDA and CDR2 SQIVND (reference sequence). CDR3 nucleotides: TGTGCCAGTAGTATACCGGACAGGGGGGACTATGGCTACACCTTC. Translation: CASSIPDRGDYGYTF.

CDR3 nucleotides: TGTGCCAGCAGCCTAGGTTATGGCTACACCTTC. Amino acids: CASSLGYGYTF. This chain joins TRBV5-6 and TRBJ1-2; D is uncertain. V lost 4 bases and J lost 5, with 6 bases in between. The CDR3 extends over 11 amino acids. Germline CDR1 SGHDT, CDR2 YYEEEE.

The chain combines TRBV18 with TRBJ1-6; possibly TRBD1 for D (5 bases). CDR3 length equals 16 residues. From germline, CDR1 is KGHSH and CDR2 LQKENI. Deletions cut 0 bases from V and 5 bases from J, with 11 bases between. The CDR3 nucleotides are TGTGCCAGCTCACCACCAACGGCAGGGAATAATTCACCCCTCCACTTT. Its translation is CASSPPTAGNNSPLHF.

The V and J genes are TRBV7-8 and TRBJ1-2; D might be TRBD1 (6 bases). The V gene lost 2 bases and the J gene lost 8 bases, with 15 bases spanning the gap. Germline CDR1 SGHVS, CDR2 FQNEAQ. The CDR3 is 14 amino acids. Here the CDR3 reads CASSLTGTMVGYTF. The CDR3 region has the DNA TGTGCCAGCAGCTTAACCGGGACAATGGTAGGCTACACCTTC. The full variable domain, in which reference TRBV7-8 and TRBJ1-2 provide the parts outside the CDR3, is GAGVSQSPRYKVAKRGQDVALRCDPISGHVSLFWYQQALGQGPEFLTYFQNEAQLDKSGLPSDRFFAERPEGSVSTLKIQRTQQEDSAVYLCASSLTGTMVGYTFGSGTRLTVV.

The J gene is TRBJ2-7, the V gene TRBV18; 7 nucleotides match TRBD1. The junction had 8 bases not matched to a gene; V was cut back by 6 bases and J by 3 bases. The CDR3 contains 14 residues. The germline gives CDR1 KGHSH, CDR2 LQKENI. CDR3 nucleotides: TGTGCCAGCTCCCGCCCGGGACAGATCTACGAGCAGTACTTC. This translates into CASSRPGQIYEQYF.

The chain carries TRBV11-2 and TRBJ2-5; D uncertain. Trimming removed 1 base from V and 4 bases from J, with 10 bases in between. Looked up from germline, CDR1 is SGHAT and CDR2 is FQNNGV. The CDR3 has 14 residues. CDR3 residues: CASSLGGQLETQYF. Written as DNA, the CDR3 is TGTGCCAGCAGCTTAGGAGGTCAGCTAGAGACCCAGTACTTC.

The chain employs TRBV7-2 and TRBJ2-7; a weak D match, TRBD2 (6 bases). Trimming took off 2 bases at V and 1 base at J, with 18 bases between the two ends. This CDR3 has 17 residues. Looked up from germline, CDR1 is SGHTA and CDR2 is FQGNSA. This CDR3 reads CASSLQLAALESYEQYF. CDR3 DNA sequence: TGTGCCAGCAGCTTACAACTAGCAGCCCTAGAGTCCTACGAGCAGTACTTC.

V usage is TRBV5-1 and J usage is TRBJ1-1, with no clear D. CDR1 and CDR2 (germline): SGHRS, YFSETQ. V shed 5 bases and J shed 4 bases, with 12 bases lying between them. CDR3 length: 13 residues. Here the CDR3 DNA reads TGCGCCAGCAGTCGTGATGTGGGCACTGAAGCTTTCTTT. Protein product: CASSRDVGTEAFF.

The chain joins TRBV11-2 to TRBJ1-5, with unresolved D. The ends were cut back, 0 bases at V and 1 base at J, with 4 bases in the middle. CDR1 is SGHAT and CDR2 is FQNNGV in the germline V gene. This CDR3 region has 14 residues. The CDR3 is CASSLDRSNQPQHF. The CDR3 DNA follows: TGTGCCAGCAGCTTAGACAGGAGCAATCAGCCCCAGCATTTT.

The chain couples TRBV7-8 to TRBJ2-1; 7 nucleotides match TRBD2. V was clipped by 7 bases and J by 3 bases; unmatched bases: 6. From germline, CDR1 is SGHVS and CDR2 FQNEAQ. This CDR3 region has 14 residues. CDR3 coding DNA: TGTGCCAGCACTCTGACTAGCTTCTACAATGAGCAGTTCTTC. The encoded protein is CASTLTSFYNEQFF. The full variable domain, with the rest looked up from reference TRBV7-8 and TRBJ2-1, is GAGVSQSPRYKVAKRGQDVALRCDPISGHVSLFWYQQALGQGPEFLTYFQNEAQLDKSGLPSDRFFAERPEGSVSTLKIQRTQQEDSAVYLCASTLTSFYNEQFFGPGTRLTVL.

In this sample, this clone turned up a few times. The chain is built from TRBV21-1 and TRBJ2-2; TRBD1, the table's D call, was not compared with the DNA. TRBV21-1 is recorded as a pseudogene. The CDR3 length is 13 residues. CDR3 in DNA: TGTGCCAGCAGCCCTCCGGACAGCCGGGAGCTGTTTTTT. This sequence encodes CASSPPDSRELFF.

The gene calls are TRBV18 and TRBJ2-5, with 7 bases aligning to TRBD1. This CDR3 region has 15 residues. The germline gives CDR1 KGHSH, CDR2 LQKENI. The trim removed 2 bases at V and 4 bases at J, leaving 7 bases unmatched. The CDR3 DNA is TGTGCCAGCTCACCAGGAATAACAGGGGCAGAGACCCAGTACTTC. It yields the protein CASSPGITGAETQYF. The variable domain in full, completed from reference TRBV18 and TRBJ2-5, reads NAGVMQNPRHLVRRRGQEARLRCSPMKGHSHVYWYRQLPEEGLKFMVYLQKENIIDESGMPKERFSAEFPKEGPSILRIQQVVRGDSAAYFCASSPGITGAETQYFGPGTRLLVL.

This rearrangement joins TRBV29-1 to TRBJ1-3; D uncertain. The CDR3 is 14 residues long. CDR1 is SQVTM and CDR2 is ANQGSEA in the germline V gene. Trimming shortened V by 7 bases and J by 2 bases, and 15 bases separated the two germline ends. CDR3 sequence: CSALVGSTGNTIYF. As DNA, the CDR3 is TGCAGCGCCCTAGTAGGGAGTACTGGAAACACCATATATTTT.

This chain connects TRBV7-2 to TRBJ2-7; 7 bases match TRBD1. From germline, CDR1 is SGHTA and CDR2 FQGNSA. The CDR3 runs to 15 residues. V gave up 5 bases and J gave up 2 bases; unmatched junction bases: 9. The CDR3 spells CASSILKGQTYEQYF. CDR3 coding DNA: TGTGCCAGCAGCATACTTAAGGGACAGACCTACGAGCAGTACTTC. The full variable domain, rest sourced from reference TRBV7-2 and TRBJ2-7, is GAGVSQSPSNKVTEKGKDVELRCDPISGHTALYWYRQSLGQGLEFLIYFQGNSAPDKSGLPSDRFSAERTGGSVSTLTIQRTQQEDSAVYLCASSILKGQTYEQYFGPGTRLTVT.

The V and J genes are TRBV2 and TRBJ2-3; TRBD2 aligns across 8 bases. CDR1 SNHLY and CDR2 FYNNEI come from the germline V gene. V gave up 5 bases and J gave up 6 bases; unmatched junction bases: 7. The CDR3 spans 14 residues. The CDR3 nucleotides read TGTGCCAGCAGTATGGGGGGCGGGGGGGATACGCAGTATTTT. It yields the protein CASSMGGGGDTQYF.

This clone was found once. The chain links TRBV5-1 to TRBJ1-1; D is undetermined. This CDR3 has 14 amino acids. V lost 0 bases to trimming and J lost 1 base, with 7 bases between them. CDR1 and CDR2 from the germline V gene are SGHRS and YFSETQ. Here the CDR3 reads CASSLAGGNTEAFF. CDR3 nucleotide sequence: TGCGCCAGCAGCTTGGCGGGAGGGAACACTGAAGCTTTCTTT.

The V and J genes are TRBV7-2 and TRBJ2-7; the D is unclear. This CDR3 region has 13 residues. Between the trimmed V and J ends, which lost 5 bases and 0 bases, there was a span of 8 bases. CDR1 and CDR2 (germline): SGHTA, FQGNSA. CDR3 DNA sequence: TGTGCCAGCAGCGCCCCCAGCTCCTACGAGCAGTACTTC. Residues: CASSAPSSYEQYF.

This clone was observed a few times. The rearrangement uses TRBV2 and TRBJ1-6; D gene ambiguous. The germline gives CDR1 SNHLY, CDR2 FYNNEI. CDR3 length: 15 amino acids. V lost 4 bases and J 0 bases, leaving 7 bases between the germline ends. The CDR3 region is CASSGGSSYNSPLHF. The CDR3 DNA follows: TGTGCCAGCAGTGGAGGGAGCTCCTATAATTCACCCCTCCACTTT.